The 29 T cell receptor beta chains in this list originate from one sample, sequenced in a study of T cell responses to AZD1222 COVID-19 vaccine. Sequencing used immunoSEQ multiplex PCR; TCRdb keeps in-frame clones, though not all of them. The sample gives around 66,000 clones, about four fifths of which show up once; 20% to 30% is in the top ten. Specimen: peripheral blood, collected on day 0 of MenACWY control vaccination. These receptors were collected from an adult in good health.

The genes are TRBV6-5 and TRBJ1-1; 7 nucleotides line up with TRBD1. The CDR3 is 15 amino acids. Germline CDR1 is MNHEY and CDR2 is SVGAGI. V lost 2 bases and J lost 4; bases outside the gene matches: 7. The CDR3 is CASSYVAGGSTEAFF. The CDR3 coding sequence is TGTGCCAGCAGTTACGTGGCAGGGGGGAGCACTGAAGCTTTCTTT.

The rearrangement uses TRBV7-3 and TRBJ2-6, with D tentatively TRBD2 (6 bases). Germline-derived CDR1 and CDR2 are SGHTA and FQGTGA. This CDR3 is 17 amino acids long. V was pared by 3 bases and J by 4 bases, with 16 bases between. CDR3 protein: CASSLGSGPSGANVLTF. CDR3 coding DNA: TGTGCCAGCAGCTTGGGTAGCGGCCCCTCCGGGGCCAACGTCCTGACTTTC.

The chain couples TRBV5-1 to TRBJ2-2; 8 positions match TRBD1. The germline V gene encodes CDR1 SGHRS and CDR2 YFSETQ. V was pared by 0 bases and J by 7 bases, with 2 bases of the junction left unmatched. This CDR3 is 14 amino acids long. The CDR3 DNA is TGCGCCAGCAGCTTGGGACAGGGGAACGGGGAGCTGTTTTTT. It is translated as CASSLGQGNGELFF.

The gene calls are TRBV23-1 and TRBJ1-1; D might be TRBD1 (5 bases). TRBV23-1 is an ORF; its function is uncertain. V shed 0 bases and J shed 3 bases, with 17 bases lying between them. The CDR3 covers 17 residues. The DNA of the CDR3 is TGCGCCAGCAGTCAATCGATAGGGGCACAGGAGGACACTGAAGCTTTCTTT. Its protein is CASSQSIGAQEDTEAFF.

This chain links TRBV3-1 (or the pseudogene TRBV3-2) with TRBJ2-5; 8 positions match TRBD1. Germline CDR1 and CDR2: LGHDT and YNNKEL (reference sequence). There are 14 residues in the CDR3. V gave up 2 bases and J gave up 5 bases; unmatched junction bases: 4. CDR3: CASSQQGAGETQYF. For the CDR3, the DNA is TGTGCCAGCAGCCAACAGGGGGCGGGGGAGACCCAGTACTTC.

The chain is built from TRBV27 and TRBJ2-1; D might be TRBD2 (5 bases). Germline CDR1 reads MNHEY; CDR2 reads SMNVEV (reference sequence). The CDR3 consists of 15 residues. V was pared by 0 bases and J by 5 bases, with 11 bases between. The CDR3 reads CASSLSRESHNEQFF. The CDR3, as DNA: TGTGCCAGCAGTTTATCGAGGGAGAGTCACAATGAGCAGTTCTTC.

J is TRBJ1-2 and V is TRBV30, with 11 bases that match TRBD1. This CDR3 contains 15 residues. J lost 4 bases, V lost 4 bases, and 8 bases had no gene match. Germline V gives CDR1 GTSNPN, CDR2 SVGIG (reference sequence). Written as DNA, the CDR3 is TGTGCCTGGACGCCAACAGGACAGGGGGCCTATGGCTACACCTTC. This encodes CAWTPTGQGAYGYTF.

Points on this clone: An end of the junction differs from the germline gene, which may be a read error. This sequence joins TRBV27 and TRBJ2-3; 9 bases map to TRBD2. The CDR3 has 16 residues. CDR1 and CDR2 from the germline V gene are MNHEY and SMNVEV (reference sequence). CDR3 nucleotides: TGTGCCAGCAGGTTATTCGGCGGGAGGGGGACAGATACGCAGTATTTT. It encodes CASRLFGGRGTDTQYF.

The gene calls are TRBV28 and TRBJ2-1; weak D call: TRBD1 (8 bases). The CDR3 has 15 amino acids. CDR1 and CDR2 (germline): MDHEN, SYDVKM. Trimming left V 6 bases short and J 3 bases short, with 15 bases between. CDR3 DNA sequence: TGTGCCAGCAGCACGACAGGGGAGGGCTACAATGAGCAGTTCTTC. It codes for CASSTTGEGYNEQFF.

The rearrangement links TRBV10-3 to TRBJ1-2; D is unclear. Trimming removed 3 bases at V and 6 bases at J, with 14 bases between. Germline CDR1 is ENHRY and CDR2 is SYGVKD. The CDR3 contains 14 residues. The CDR3 DNA is TGTGCCATCAGTGAAAATACTGCCATCGATGGCTACACCTTC. Translated, it gives CAISENTAIDGYTF.

The chain uses TRBV19 and TRBJ1-5; 7 nucleotides match TRBD1. Germline V lookup: CDR1 LNHDA, CDR2 SQIVND (reference sequence). The trim removed 10 bases at V and 0 bases at J, leaving 6 bases unmatched. CDR3 length: 14 residues. This chain's CDR3 is CATQGGSSNQPQHF. In DNA, the CDR3 is TGTGCCACCCAGGGGGGGTCTAGCAATCAGCCCCAGCATTTT.

This clone has only one observation. This chain connects TRBV5-1 to TRBJ2-2; 7 bases are shared with TRBD1. Looked up from germline, CDR1 is SGHRS and CDR2 is YFSETQ. The ends lost 3 bases at V and 9 bases at J; junction bases unmatched: 5. This CDR3 is 13 amino acids long. In DNA, the CDR3 is TGCGCCAGCAGCTCCCAGGGGGAACGGGAGCTGTTTTTT. Its translation: CASSSQGERELFF.

This clone was recorded many times. V gene TRBV5-5 combines with J gene TRBJ2-7; 9 nucleotides agree with TRBD1. V dropped 0 bases and J dropped 4; count of bases not matched to a gene: 2. This CDR3 is built from 14 residues. CDR1 SGHKS and CDR2 YYEKEE come from the germline V gene (reference sequence). The CDR3, as DNA: TGTGCCAGCAGCTTGGCCGGGACAGGGTACGAGCAGTACTTC. Translation: CASSLAGTGYEQYF.

The V and J genes are TRBV5-1 and TRBJ1-2; 7 bases fit TRBD1. The CDR3 contains 14 residues. Germline V CDR1 and CDR2: SGHRS, YFSETQ. V shed 0 bases, J shed 8 bases, and the junction held 7 bases outside the gene matches. CDR3 loop: CASSLGQGLGGYTF. The CDR3 DNA is TGCGCCAGCAGCTTGGGACAGGGTCTAGGGGGCTACACCTTC. The entire variable domain, with the rest obtained from reference TRBV5-1 and TRBJ1-2, is as follows: KAGVTQTPRYLIKTRGQQVTLSCSPISGHRSVSWYQQTPGQGLQFLFEYFSETQRNKGNFPGRFSGRQFSNSRSEMNVSTLELGDSALYLCASSLGQGLGGYTFGSGTRLTVV.

The CDR3 nucleotides read TGCGCCAGCAGCTCGGACGGAAACATGAACACTGAAGCTTTCTTT. It encodes CASSSDGNMNTEAFF. V and J are TRBV5-1 and TRBJ1-1; D unresolved. Trimming left V 3 bases short and J 0 bases short, with 12 bases between. Per the germline V gene, CDR1 is SGHRS and CDR2 is YFSETQ. The CDR3 totals 15 residues.

This clone was counted only a few times. CDR3 coding DNA: TGTGCCAGCTCACCCTCGACAGTAGGCAATCAGCCCCAGCATTTT. This gives the protein CASSPSTVGNQPQHF. The chain employs TRBV18 and TRBJ1-5, with a weak D call TRBD1 (5 bases). Trimming removed 3 bases from V and 2 bases from J, with 11 bases in between. The CDR3 runs 15 residues. Per the germline V gene, CDR1 is KGHSH and CDR2 is LQKENI.

The chain couples TRBV5-1 to TRBJ1-6, with D possibly being TRBD1 (5 bases). Germline values: CDR1 SGHRS, CDR2 YFSETQ. The CDR3 has 13 residues. The V gene lost 4 bases and the J gene lost 7 bases, with 9 bases spanning the gap. CDR3 nucleotides: TGCGCCAGCAGCCGGGACTCGAATTCACCCCTCCACTTT. Its translation: CASSRDSNSPLHF.

This clone was found many times. This chain links TRBV5-1 with TRBJ1-2; D remains unclear. CDR1 and CDR2 from the germline V gene are SGHRS and YFSETQ. Trimming pared 8 bases from V and 3 bases from J, leaving 11 bases between. This CDR3 is 12 amino acids long. DNA of the CDR3: TGCGCCAGTTCGGACGATTACTATGGCTACACCTTC. It specifies CASSDDYYGYTF.

The chain combines TRBV6-1 with TRBJ2-1; maybe TRBD1 (6 bases). Germline lookup yields CDR1 MNHNS and CDR2 SASEGT. Trimming pared 3 bases from V and 7 bases from J, leaving 13 bases between. This CDR3 has 14 amino acids. As DNA, the CDR3 is TGTGCCAGCAGTGAGGCAGGGGTTGTGAATGAGCAGTTCTTC. This codes for CASSEAGVVNEQFF.

The CDR3 DNA is TGTGCCAGTAGTGGGACTAGCGGGTACAATGAGCAGTTCTTC. Its protein product is CASSGTSGYNEQFF. V gene TRBV19 combines with J gene TRBJ2-1; 12 bases map to TRBD2. With 5 bases clipped from V and 4 bases from J, the junction kept 0 bases outside the gene matches. The CDR3 contains 14 residues. The germline V gene has CDR1 LNHDA and CDR2 SQIVND (reference sequence).

This clone was picked up one time. This CDR3 is CASSLRGEQFF. The CDR3, as DNA: TGTGCCAGCAGTTTGCGGGGGGAGCAGTTCTTC. The rearrangement links TRBV12-3 or TRBV12-4 to TRBJ2-1; 7 nucleotides agree with TRBD2. The CDR3 has 11 amino acids. Losses at the gene ends were 3 bases for V and 10 bases for J; bases not matched to a gene: 0.

The chain links TRBV2 to TRBJ1-2, with 9 bases aligning to TRBD1. The germline CDR1 and CDR2 sequences are SNHLY and FYNNEI. There are 17 residues in the CDR3. Trimming removed 8 bases from V and 1 base from J; junction bases left unmatched: 14. CDR3 sequence: CASHYTGTGNFNYGYTF. The DNA of the CDR3 is TGTGCCAGCCATTACACCGGGACAGGGAACTTTAACTATGGCTACACCTTC.

The genes are TRBV29-1 and TRBJ2-3; D not certain. The CDR3 sequence is 11 residues long. The V end lost 3 bases, the J end lost 14 bases, and 15 bases lay between the germline ends. Per the germline V gene, CDR1 is SQVTM and CDR2 is ANQGSEA. The CDR3 DNA is TGCAGCGTTGAGAATGGCCTTTTGATGTATTTT. Translation gives CSVENGLLMYF.

This clone was seen only a few times. CDR3 sequence: CAWSLEGSFYNSPLHF. The CDR3 DNA reads as TGTGCCTGGAGTTTAGAGGGCAGTTTCTATAATTCACCCCTCCACTTT. This chain connects TRBV30 to TRBJ1-6; no clear D. CDR1 and CDR2 from the germline V gene are GTSNPN and SVGIG (reference sequence). The CDR3 contains 16 residues. The ends were cut back, 2 bases at V and 3 bases at J, with 14 bases in the middle.

This clone was counted a single time. The V call is TRBV7-6, the J call TRBJ2-3; 8 bases match TRBD2. The CDR3 runs to 15 residues. CDR1 is SGHVS and CDR2 is FNYEAQ in the germline V gene. V gave up 1 base and J gave up 2 bases; unmatched junction bases: 2. The CDR3 DNA reads as TGTGCCAGCAGCTTAGGCGGGGGGCCCACAGATACGCAGTATTTT. As protein: CASSLGGGPTDTQYF.

The rearrangement uses TRBV5-1 and TRBJ1-4, with 10 bases matching TRBD1. The CDR3 is 14 amino acids. Trimming took 4 bases from V and 7 from J; bases not matched to a gene: 4. CDR1 is SGHRS and CDR2 is YFSETQ in the germline V gene. CDR3 DNA sequence: TGCGCCAGCAGCCGACAGGGGGCGAGTGAAAAACTGTTTTTT. It encodes CASSRQGASEKLFF.

This chain uses TRBV12-3 or TRBV12-4 with TRBJ2-1; D is ambiguous. The CDR3 has 12 amino acids. The germline V and J ends were trimmed by 5 bases and 7 bases, with 9 bases remaining between them. CDR3 sequence (DNA): TGTGCCAGCAGTCTTGTGGGGAATGAGCAGTTCTTC. Translation: CASSLVGNEQFF.

The table lists this clone with a few counts. V usage is TRBV29-1 and J usage is TRBJ1-1, with a tentative D call TRBD1 (6 bases). Trimming stripped 5 bases from V and 4 bases from J, with 20 bases between. The CDR3 is 15 residues long. Germline CDR1 SQVTM, CDR2 ANQGSEA. CDR3 residues: CSVRKTGPSGTEAFF. The CDR3 nucleotides are TGCAGCGTTAGAAAAACAGGGCCATCGGGCACTGAAGCTTTCTTT.

The chain recombines TRBV18 with TRBJ1-3; unclear D gene. CDR3 size: 12 residues. V was trimmed by 3 bases and J by 3 bases, leaving 3 bases between them. Germline values: CDR1 KGHSH, CDR2 LQKENI. This chain's CDR3 is CASSPDGNTIYF. Here the CDR3 DNA reads TGTGCCAGCTCACCGGATGGAAACACCATATATTTT.